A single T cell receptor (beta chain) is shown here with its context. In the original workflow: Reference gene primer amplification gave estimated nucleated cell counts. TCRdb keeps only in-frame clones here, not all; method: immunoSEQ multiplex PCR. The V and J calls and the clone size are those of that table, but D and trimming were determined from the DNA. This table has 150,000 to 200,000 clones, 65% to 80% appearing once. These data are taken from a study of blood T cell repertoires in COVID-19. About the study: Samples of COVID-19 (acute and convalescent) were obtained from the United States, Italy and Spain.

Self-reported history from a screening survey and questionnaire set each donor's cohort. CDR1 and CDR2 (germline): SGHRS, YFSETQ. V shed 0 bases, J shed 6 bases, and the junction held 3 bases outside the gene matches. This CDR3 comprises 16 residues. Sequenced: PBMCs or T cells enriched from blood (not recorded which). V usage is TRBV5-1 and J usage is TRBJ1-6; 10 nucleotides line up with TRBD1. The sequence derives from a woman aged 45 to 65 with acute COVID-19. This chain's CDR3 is CASSLGQGASNSPLHF. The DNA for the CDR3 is TGCGCCAGCAGCTTGGGACAGGGGGCCTCTAATTCACCCCTCCACTTT.